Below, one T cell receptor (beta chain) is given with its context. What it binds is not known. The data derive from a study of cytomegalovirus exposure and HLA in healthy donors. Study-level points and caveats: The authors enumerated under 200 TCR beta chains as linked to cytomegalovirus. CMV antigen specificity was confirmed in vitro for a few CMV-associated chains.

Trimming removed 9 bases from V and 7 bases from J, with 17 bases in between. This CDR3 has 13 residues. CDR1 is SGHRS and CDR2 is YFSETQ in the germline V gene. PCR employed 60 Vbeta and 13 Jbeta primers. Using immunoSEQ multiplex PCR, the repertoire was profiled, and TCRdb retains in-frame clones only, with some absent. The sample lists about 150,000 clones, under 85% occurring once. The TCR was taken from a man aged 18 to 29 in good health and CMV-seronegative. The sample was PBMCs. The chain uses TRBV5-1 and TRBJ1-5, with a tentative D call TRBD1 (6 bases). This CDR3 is CANVWGPRQPQHF. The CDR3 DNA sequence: TGCGCCAACGTCTGGGGGCCAAGGCAGCCCCAGCATTTT.